These T cell receptor beta chains were read from a single sample in a study of post-analysis software for immune sequencing data. MiXCR was run by TCRdb on the PCR reads, yielding one entry per CDR3 protein. The sample records about 430,000 distinct CDR3 sequences, 39% being singletons. The sample taken for sequencing was blood. The receptors shown here come from a girl aged 2 to 10 with multiple sclerosis. Each CDR3 is given with its conserved first and last residue. The order of the fields is clone size, D gene, V gene, J gene, CDR3 DNA, CDR3 protein. The D gene is left open where the match is weak. Clone size is given for some rows only: seen once, a few or many times, or a class if the clone is expanded.

clone size: .
D gene: TRBD2
V gene: TRBV5-1
J gene: TRBJ2-3
CDR3 DNA: TGCGCCAGCAGCTTACTACTAGCGGGAACAGATACGCAGTATTTT
CDR3 protein: CASSLLLAGTDTQYF

clone size: many
D gene: TRBD1
V gene: TRBV12-3/TRBV12-4
J gene: TRBJ1-2
CDR3 DNA: TGTGCCAGCAGTGGCCCGGGGACAGGGGACTTGGGCTACACCTTC
CDR3 protein: CASSGPGTGDLGYTF

clone size: few
D gene: .
V gene: TRBV6-6
J gene: TRBJ1-5
CDR3 DNA: TGTGCCAGCAGTTACACGGGTGGCCAGCCCCAGCATTTT
CDR3 protein: CASSYTGGQPQHF

clone size: .
D gene: .
V gene: TRBV3-1
J gene: TRBJ1-5
CDR3 DNA: TGTGCCAGCAGCCAAGACCCCGGCGGATGGCAGCCCCAGCATTTT
CDR3 protein: CASSQDPGGWQPQHF

clone size: many
D gene: TRBD2
V gene: TRBV7-2
J gene: TRBJ2-1
CDR3 DNA: TGCGCCAGCAGCCTGGGACTAGCACGGAATGAGCAGTTCTTC
CDR3 protein: CASSLGLARNEQFF

clone size: .
D gene: .
V gene: TRBV20-1
J gene: TRBJ2-2
CDR3 DNA: TGCAGTGGAGGTAGCAACACCGGGGAGCTGTTTTTT
CDR3 protein: CSGGSNTGELFF

clone size: .
D gene: TRBD2
V gene: TRBV4-1
J gene: TRBJ2-7
CDR3 DNA: TGCGCCAGCAGCCCACAAGGGACTAGCGAGTACGAGCAGTACTTC
CDR3 protein: CASSPQGTSEYEQYF

clone size: few
D gene: TRBD1
V gene: TRBV5-1
J gene: TRBJ2-3
CDR3 DNA: TGCGCCAGCAGCTTGGCCGGACAGGGGGCAGATACGCAGTATTTT
CDR3 protein: CASSLAGQGADTQYF

clone size: .
D gene: .
V gene: TRBV12-3/TRBV12-4
J gene: TRBJ1-5
CDR3 DNA: TGTGCCAGCAGTTCACTACAGGGAAGAGGGATTTATAGCAATCAGCCCCAGCATTTT
CDR3 protein: CASSSLQGRGIYSNQPQHF

clone size: few
D gene: .
V gene: TRBV20-1
J gene: TRBJ2-3
CDR3 DNA: TGCAGTGCTAGGGGCGACTCCCGCACAGATACGCAGTATTTT
CDR3 protein: CSARGDSRTDTQYF

clone size: .
D gene: .
V gene: TRBV5-1
J gene: TRBJ2-2
CDR3 DNA: TGCGCCAGCAGCTCCCGAACCCAGGACACCGGGGAGCTGTTTTTT
CDR3 protein: CASSSRTQDTGELFF

clone size: .
D gene: TRBD2
V gene: TRBV15
J gene: TRBJ2-1
CDR3 DNA: TGTGCCACCAGCAGATGGGCGAGCGGGGGCCCGCAGTTCTTC
CDR3 protein: CATSRWASGGPQFF

clone size: .
D gene: TRBD2
V gene: TRBV7-3
J gene: TRBJ2-3
CDR3 DNA: TGTGCCAGCAGCTTGGGAGGGGAATACACAGATACGCAGTATTTT
CDR3 protein: CASSLGGEYTDTQYF

clone size: few
D gene: TRBD2
V gene: TRBV6-2/TRBV6-3
J gene: TRBJ2-5
CDR3 DNA: TGTGCCAGCAAGACACTGGGACTAGCGGGAGAGACCCAGTACTTC
CDR3 protein: CASKTLGLAGETQYF

clone size: .
D gene: TRBD2
V gene: TRBV7-2
J gene: TRBJ2-7
CDR3 DNA: TGTGCCAGCAGCTTATGGGTTGGGCCGGGAGGTTACGAGCAGTACTTC
CDR3 protein: CASSLWVGPGGYEQYF

clone size: few
D gene: .
V gene: TRBV6-2/TRBV6-3
J gene: TRBJ2-7
CDR3 DNA: TGTGCCAGCAGTTACTTGGACGGGTGGGACTACGAGCAGTACTTC
CDR3 protein: CASSYLDGWDYEQYF

clone size: .
D gene: .
V gene: TRBV20-1
J gene: TRBJ1-5
CDR3 DNA: TGCAGTGCCAAACATACTAATCAGCCCCAGCATTTT
CDR3 protein: CSAKHTNQPQHF

clone size: .
D gene: TRBD1
V gene: TRBV9
J gene: TRBJ1-2
CDR3 DNA: TGTGCCTGCAGCGTAGAGCCCCCGGGACAGGGTGGATATGGCTACACCTTC
CDR3 protein: CACSVEPPGQGGYGYTF

clone size: .
D gene: .
V gene: TRBV7-2
J gene: TRBJ1-1
CDR3 DNA: TGTGCCAGCAGCCTCTGGGGCCCCATGAGGACTGAAGCTTTCTTT
CDR3 protein: CASSLWGPMRTEAFF

clone size: .
D gene: .
V gene: TRBV7-6
J gene: TRBJ1-1
CDR3 DNA: TGTGCCAGCAGCCCGTCGGGAGGCACTGAAGCTTTCTTT
CDR3 protein: CASSPSGGTEAFF

clone size: few
D gene: TRBD2
V gene: TRBV4-1
J gene: TRBJ2-5
CDR3 DNA: TGCGCCAGCAGCCAAGATGATTTGCTAGCGGGGGGGCAAGAGACCCAGTACTTC
CDR3 protein: CASSQDDLLAGGQETQYF

clone size: .
D gene: TRBD2
V gene: TRBV6-2/TRBV6-3
J gene: TRBJ2-5
CDR3 DNA: TGTGCCAGCAGTTCGACTAGCGGATCCCTAGAGACCCAGTACTTC
CDR3 protein: CASSSTSGSLETQYF

clone size: .
D gene: .
V gene: TRBV6-5
J gene: TRBJ1-6
CDR3 DNA: TGTGCCAGCAGTCTCAGGGTTCTGGATGGGAATTCACCCCTCCACTTT
CDR3 protein: CASSLRVLDGNSPLHF

clone size: few
D gene: .
V gene: TRBV4-3
J gene: TRBJ2-1
CDR3 DNA: TGCGCCAGCAGCTTCGACTCGATTTCCTACAATGAGCAGTTCTTC
CDR3 protein: CASSFDSISYNEQFF

clone size: .
D gene: TRBD1
V gene: TRBV4-3
J gene: TRBJ1-2
CDR3 DNA: TGCGCCAGCAGCCCTGACAGGGCAGCGTACTATGGCTACACCTTC
CDR3 protein: CASSPDRAAYYGYTF

clone size: .
D gene: TRBD1
V gene: TRBV7-8
J gene: TRBJ1-6
CDR3 DNA: TGTGCCAGCAGCTTGGGACAGTGGGACACCCCCTATAATTCACCCCTCCACTTT
CDR3 protein: CASSLGQWDTPYNSPLHF

clone size: .
D gene: .
V gene: TRBV2
J gene: TRBJ2-4
CDR3 DNA: TGTGCCAGCAGGAACCTAGGACTTGGTGACATTCAGTACTTC
CDR3 protein: CASRNLGLGDIQYF

clone size: .
D gene: .
V gene: TRBV7-8
J gene: TRBJ2-3
CDR3 DNA: TGTGCCAGCAGTCCTAACCTGCTGGAGATGGGCACAGATACGCAGTATTTT
CDR3 protein: CASSPNLLEMGTDTQYF

clone size: few
D gene: .
V gene: TRBV27
J gene: TRBJ2-7
CDR3 DNA: TGTGCCAGCGGCCGGGAGCAGTACTTC
CDR3 protein: CASGREQYF

clone size: .
D gene: .
V gene: TRBV12-3/TRBV12-4
J gene: TRBJ1-5
CDR3 DNA: TGTGCCAGCAGTTACCAGGGACAACCCAATCAGCCCCAGCATTTT
CDR3 protein: CASSYQGQPNQPQHF

clone size: .
D gene: TRBD2
V gene: TRBV5-1
J gene: TRBJ2-1
CDR3 DNA: TGCGCCAGCAGCCACATAGCGGGAGGGCCTCGGTATGAGCAGTTCTTC
CDR3 protein: CASSHIAGGPRYEQFF

clone size: .
D gene: TRBD2
V gene: TRBV20-1
J gene: TRBJ2-1
CDR3 DNA: TGCAGTGCTGAAAGCGGGAGTCGCTCCTACAATGAGCAGTTCTTC
CDR3 protein: CSAESGSRSYNEQFF

clone size: once
D gene: .
V gene: TRBV5-1
J gene: TRBJ1-2
CDR3 DNA: TGCGCCAGCAGCTTGGGCCAGGCTGCTAACTATGGCTACACCTTC
CDR3 protein: CASSLGQAANYGYTF